This T cell receptor beta chain was found in a study of response to subunit inactivated influenza vaccine. Study conclusions and caveats: Authors suggested few new T cells are recruited by each seasonal influenza vaccination.

Concerning this clonotype: Its antigen remains unknown.

After removal of 5 bases from V and 4 bases from J, the junction contained 9 bases not matched to a gene. This CDR3 is built from 14 residues. From germline, CDR1 is DFQATT and CDR2 SNEGSKA (reference sequence). A single record per CDR3 protein comes from TCRdb applying MiXCR to the RT-PCR reads. The sample records 500,000 or so distinct CDR3 sequences, over 9.5% being singletons. The sequencing used PBMCs from blood, collected roughly 45 days after vaccination. The genes are TRBV20-1 and TRBJ2-7; 9 nucleotides agree with TRBD2. The TCR sequence derives from a man aged 50-60 years who received an inactivated influenza vaccine. The CDR3 here is CSAVLAGGPYEQYF. The CDR3 DNA follows: TGCAGTGCTGTCCTTGCGGGAGGGCCTTACGAGCAGTACTTC.